The clone carrying this T cell receptor (beta chain) has ten or more counts. Its antigen is not identified. The library targeted TCRbeta and was prepared with unique molecular identifiers. One entry per CDR3 protein, called by TCRdb with MiXCR from the PCR reads. This table has about 160,000 distinct CDR3 sequences, more than 9.5% appearing once. The record originates from a study of T-cell reconstitution after alpha-beta-depleted transplantation in children. Points from the study as a whole: Elevated TCRbeta diversity at day 60 was traced, in some patients, to surviving recipient T cells and thymic progenitors. Reported findings indicate that, about two months after transplant, alpha-beta T cells came from several hundred expanded clones, which were derived from non-depleted graft cells. At the one-year point after transplant, T-cell counts and TCRbeta diversity were found to come mostly from T cells that had been newly produced.

The CDR3 totals 16 residues. Germline CDR1 reads DFQATT; CDR2 reads SNEGSKA (reference sequence). Trimming took 0 bases from V and 7 from J; bases not matched to a gene: 10. The sequenced sample was PBMCs, obtained before TCRalphabeta/CD19-depleted stem cell transplant. This chain connects TRBV20-1 to TRBJ2-1; 9 positions agree with TRBD2. The origin of this receptor is a boy aged 2 to 10 with acute myeloid leukemia, due to receive a stem cell transplant. Here the CDR3 reads CSARDRPSGGTNEQFF. The CDR3 DNA reads as TGCAGTGCTAGAGATCGGCCCAGCGGGGGGACAAATGAGCAGTTCTTC.